This entry concerns a single T cell receptor (beta chain). Its matching antigen is unknown. The data are from a study of a mutant IDH1 vaccine in newly diagnosed glioma. Whole-study context: In some groups vaccination began 4-6 weeks post-radiotherapy; others received it with temozolomide. Before enrollment, patients got radiotherapy alone, temozolomide alone, or mostly the combination.

The table came from immunoSEQ multiplex PCR; TCRdb's copy has only in-frame clones and leaves some out. The table lists 75,000 to 80,000 clones, roughly nine tenths of them singletons. The study's findings and limits: Pseudoprogression appeared independent of alterations in top peripheral clonotypes.

Time point described: week 5, during vaccination. Topical imiquimod accompanied each vaccine dose, which consisted of 300 ug of mutant IDH1 20-mer peptide. V trimming: 9 bases; J trimming: 1 base; junction bases outside the gene matches: 7. The CDR3 length is 15 residues. The germline gives CDR1 SGHNT, CDR2 YYREEE (reference sequence). The material was PBMCs, obtained from a glioma patient whose treatment included an IDH1 peptide vaccine. This clonotype originated in a woman aged 45-65 years with glioma. This chain links TRBV5-4 with TRBJ2-2, with 9 nucleotides matching TRBD1. This chain's CDR3 is CATKDRGQNTGELFF. Written as DNA, the CDR3 is TGTGCCACCAAGGACAGGGGCCAGAACACCGGGGAGCTGTTTTTT.